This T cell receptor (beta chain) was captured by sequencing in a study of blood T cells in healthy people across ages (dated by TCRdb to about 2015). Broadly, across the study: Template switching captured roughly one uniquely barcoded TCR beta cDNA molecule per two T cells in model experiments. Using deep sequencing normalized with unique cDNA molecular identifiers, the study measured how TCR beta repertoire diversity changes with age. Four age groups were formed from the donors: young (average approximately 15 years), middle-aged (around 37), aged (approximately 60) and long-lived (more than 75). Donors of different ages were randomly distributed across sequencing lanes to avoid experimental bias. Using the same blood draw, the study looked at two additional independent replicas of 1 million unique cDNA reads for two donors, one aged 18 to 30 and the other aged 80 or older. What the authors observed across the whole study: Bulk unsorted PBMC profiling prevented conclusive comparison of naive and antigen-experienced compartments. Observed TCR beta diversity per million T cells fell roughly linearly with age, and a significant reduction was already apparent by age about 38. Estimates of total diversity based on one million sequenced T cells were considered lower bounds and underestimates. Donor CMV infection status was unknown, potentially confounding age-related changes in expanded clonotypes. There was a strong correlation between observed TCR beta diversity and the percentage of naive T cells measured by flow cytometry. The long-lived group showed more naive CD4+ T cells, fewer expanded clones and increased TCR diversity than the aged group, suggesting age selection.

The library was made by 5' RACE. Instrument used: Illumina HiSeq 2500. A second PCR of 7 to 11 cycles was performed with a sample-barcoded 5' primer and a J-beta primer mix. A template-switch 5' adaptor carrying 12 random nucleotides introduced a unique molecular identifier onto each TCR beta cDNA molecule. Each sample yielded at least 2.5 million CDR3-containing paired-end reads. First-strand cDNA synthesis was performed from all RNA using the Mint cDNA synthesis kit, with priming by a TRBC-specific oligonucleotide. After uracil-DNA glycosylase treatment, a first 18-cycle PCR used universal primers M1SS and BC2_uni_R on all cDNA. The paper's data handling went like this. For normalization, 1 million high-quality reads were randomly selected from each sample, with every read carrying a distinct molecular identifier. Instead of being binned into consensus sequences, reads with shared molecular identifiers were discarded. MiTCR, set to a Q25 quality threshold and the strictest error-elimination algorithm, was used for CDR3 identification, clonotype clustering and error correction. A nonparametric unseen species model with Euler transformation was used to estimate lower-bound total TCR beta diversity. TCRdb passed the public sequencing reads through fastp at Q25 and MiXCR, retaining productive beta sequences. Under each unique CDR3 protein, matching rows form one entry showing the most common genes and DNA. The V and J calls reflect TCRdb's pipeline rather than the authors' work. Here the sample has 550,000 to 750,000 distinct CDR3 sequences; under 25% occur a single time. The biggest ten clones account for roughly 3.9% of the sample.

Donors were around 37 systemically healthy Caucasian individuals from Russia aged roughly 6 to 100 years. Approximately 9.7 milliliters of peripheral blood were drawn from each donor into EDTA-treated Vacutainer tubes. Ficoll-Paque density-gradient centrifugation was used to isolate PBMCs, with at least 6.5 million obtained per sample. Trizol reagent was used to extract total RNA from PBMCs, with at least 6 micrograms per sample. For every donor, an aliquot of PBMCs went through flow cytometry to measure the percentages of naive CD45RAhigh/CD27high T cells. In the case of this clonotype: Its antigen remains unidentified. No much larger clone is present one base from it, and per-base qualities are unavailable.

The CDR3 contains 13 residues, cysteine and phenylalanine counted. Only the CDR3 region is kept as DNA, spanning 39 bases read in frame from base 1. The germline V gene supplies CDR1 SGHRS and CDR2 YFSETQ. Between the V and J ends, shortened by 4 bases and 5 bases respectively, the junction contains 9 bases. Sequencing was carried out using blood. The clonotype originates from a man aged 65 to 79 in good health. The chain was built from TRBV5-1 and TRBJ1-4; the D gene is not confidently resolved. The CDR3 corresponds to CASSARENEKLFF. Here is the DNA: TGCGCCAGCAGCGCGCGGGAGAATGAAAAACTGTTTTTT.